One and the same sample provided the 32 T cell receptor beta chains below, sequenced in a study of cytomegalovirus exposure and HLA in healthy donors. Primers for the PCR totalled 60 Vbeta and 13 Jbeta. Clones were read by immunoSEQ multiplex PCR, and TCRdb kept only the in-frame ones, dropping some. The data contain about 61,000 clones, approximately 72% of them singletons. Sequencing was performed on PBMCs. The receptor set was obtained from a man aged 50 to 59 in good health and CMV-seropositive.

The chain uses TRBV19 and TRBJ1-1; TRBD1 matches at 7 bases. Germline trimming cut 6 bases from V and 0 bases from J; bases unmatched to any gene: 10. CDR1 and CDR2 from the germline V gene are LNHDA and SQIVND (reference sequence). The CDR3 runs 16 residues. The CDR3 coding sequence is TGTGCCAGTAGGACAGGGCCTAACTTTTTGAACACTGAAGCTTTCTTT. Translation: CASRTGPNFLNTEAFF.

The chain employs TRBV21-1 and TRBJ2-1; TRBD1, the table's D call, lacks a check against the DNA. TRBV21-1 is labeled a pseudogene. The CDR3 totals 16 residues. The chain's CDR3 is CASSKAYGTGVNEQFF. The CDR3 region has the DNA TGTGCCAGCAGCAAAGCTTACGGGACAGGGGTAAATGAGCAGTTCTTC.

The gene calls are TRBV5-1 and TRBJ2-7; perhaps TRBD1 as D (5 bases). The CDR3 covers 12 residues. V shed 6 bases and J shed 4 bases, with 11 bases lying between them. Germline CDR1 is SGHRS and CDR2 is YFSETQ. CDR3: CASTSTAYEQYF. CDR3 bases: TGCGCCAGCACCTCGACAGCATACGAGCAGTACTTC.

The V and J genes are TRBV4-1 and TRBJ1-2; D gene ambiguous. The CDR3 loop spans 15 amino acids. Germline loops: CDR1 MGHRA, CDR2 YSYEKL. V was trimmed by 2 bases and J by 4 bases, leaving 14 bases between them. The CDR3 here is CASSQPAGGIYGYTF. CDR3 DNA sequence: TGCGCCAGCAGCCAACCCGCGGGTGGGATCTATGGCTACACCTTC.

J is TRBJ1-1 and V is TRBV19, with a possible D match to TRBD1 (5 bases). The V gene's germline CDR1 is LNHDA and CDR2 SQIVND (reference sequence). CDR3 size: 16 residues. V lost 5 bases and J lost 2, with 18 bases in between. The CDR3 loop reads CASSFRGLPSNTEAFF. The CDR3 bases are TGTGCCAGTAGTTTTAGGGGATTACCTTCAAACACTGAAGCTTTCTTT.

The CDR3 loop reads CASSRQGVSDTGELFF. The CDR3 bases are TGCGCCAGCAGCCGACAGGGGGTGTCAGACACCGGGGAGCTGTTTTTT. V and J are TRBV5-1 and TRBJ2-2, with 9 bases matching TRBD1. CDR1 SGHRS and CDR2 YFSETQ come from the germline V gene. The CDR3 runs 16 residues. The V segment lost 4 bases and the J segment 3 bases; nucleotides outside the gene matches: 7.

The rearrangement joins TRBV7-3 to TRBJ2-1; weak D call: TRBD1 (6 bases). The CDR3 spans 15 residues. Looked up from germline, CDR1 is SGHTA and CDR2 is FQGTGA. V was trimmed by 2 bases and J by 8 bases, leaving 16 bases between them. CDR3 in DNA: TGTGCCAGCAGCTTACAGGGGTCCCAGGTATATGAGCAGTTCTTC. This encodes CASSLQGSQVYEQFF.

The CDR3 region is CASGQGGNGQPQHF. CDR3 nucleotide sequence: TGTGCCAGCGGTCAGGGAGGGAACGGTCAGCCCCAGCATTTT. This chain uses TRBV18 with TRBJ1-5; D possibly corresponds to TRBD1 (5 bases). CDR1 and CDR2 (germline): KGHSH, LQKENI. The CDR3 has 14 amino acids. V dropped 8 bases and J dropped 6 bases, with 17 bases sitting between them.

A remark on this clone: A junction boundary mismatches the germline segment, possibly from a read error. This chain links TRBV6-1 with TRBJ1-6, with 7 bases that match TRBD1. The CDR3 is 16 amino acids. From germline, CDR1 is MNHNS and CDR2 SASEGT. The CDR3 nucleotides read TGTGCCAGCAATGACAGGGCGAGCTCCTATAATTCCCCCCTCAACTTT. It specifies CASNDRASSYNSPLNF.

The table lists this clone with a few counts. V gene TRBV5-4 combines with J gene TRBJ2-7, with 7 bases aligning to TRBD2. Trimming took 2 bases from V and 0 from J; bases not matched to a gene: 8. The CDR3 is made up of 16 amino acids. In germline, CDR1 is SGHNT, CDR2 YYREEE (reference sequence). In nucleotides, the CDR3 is TGTGCCAGCAGCTTAGATCTAGCGGCAAACTCCTACGAGCAGTACTTC. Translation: CASSLDLAANSYEQYF.

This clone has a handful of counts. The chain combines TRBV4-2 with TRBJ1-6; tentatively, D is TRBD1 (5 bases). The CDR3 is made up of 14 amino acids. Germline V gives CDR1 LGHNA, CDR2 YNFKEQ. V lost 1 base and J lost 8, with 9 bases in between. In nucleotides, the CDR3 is TGTGCCAGCAGCCAAGCGGCGGGGGATTCACCCCTCCACTTT. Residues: CASSQAAGDSPLHF.

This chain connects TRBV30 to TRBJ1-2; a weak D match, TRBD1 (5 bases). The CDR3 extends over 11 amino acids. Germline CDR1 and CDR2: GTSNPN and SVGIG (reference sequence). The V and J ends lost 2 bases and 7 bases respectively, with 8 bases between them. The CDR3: CAWSTGGGYTF. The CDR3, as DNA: TGTGCCTGGAGTACGGGGGGTGGCTACACCTTC.

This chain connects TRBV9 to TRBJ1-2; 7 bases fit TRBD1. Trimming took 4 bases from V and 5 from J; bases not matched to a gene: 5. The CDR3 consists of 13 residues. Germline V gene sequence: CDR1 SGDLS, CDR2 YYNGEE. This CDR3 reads CASSTQGTYGYTF. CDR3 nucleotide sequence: TGTGCCAGCAGCACACAGGGGACTTATGGCTACACCTTC.

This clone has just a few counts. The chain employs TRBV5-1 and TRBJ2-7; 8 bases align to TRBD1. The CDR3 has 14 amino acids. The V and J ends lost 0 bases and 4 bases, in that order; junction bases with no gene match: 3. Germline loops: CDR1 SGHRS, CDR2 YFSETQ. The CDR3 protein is CASSLAWTGYEQYF. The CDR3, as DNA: TGCGCCAGCAGCTTGGCTTGGACAGGGTACGAGCAGTACTTC.

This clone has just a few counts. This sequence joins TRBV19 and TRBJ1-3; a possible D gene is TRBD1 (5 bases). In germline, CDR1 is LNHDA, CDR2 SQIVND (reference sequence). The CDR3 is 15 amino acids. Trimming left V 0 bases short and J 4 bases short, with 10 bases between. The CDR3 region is CASSIDRTLGNTIYF. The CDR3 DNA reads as TGTGCCAGTAGTATAGATCGGACACTCGGAAACACCATATATTTT.

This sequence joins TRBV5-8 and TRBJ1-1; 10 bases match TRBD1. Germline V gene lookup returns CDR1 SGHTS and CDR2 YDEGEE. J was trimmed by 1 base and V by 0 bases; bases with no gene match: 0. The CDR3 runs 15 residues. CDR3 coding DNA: TGTGCCAGCAGCTTGGGGACAGGGGGGAACACTGAAGCTTTCTTT. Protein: CASSLGTGGNTEAFF.

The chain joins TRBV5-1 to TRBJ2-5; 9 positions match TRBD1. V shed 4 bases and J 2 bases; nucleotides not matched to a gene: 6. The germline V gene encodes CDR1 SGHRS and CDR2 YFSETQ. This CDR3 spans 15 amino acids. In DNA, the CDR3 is TGCGCCAGCAGCATAGGACAGGGGCGACAAGAGACCCAGTACTTC. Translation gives CASSIGQGRQETQYF.

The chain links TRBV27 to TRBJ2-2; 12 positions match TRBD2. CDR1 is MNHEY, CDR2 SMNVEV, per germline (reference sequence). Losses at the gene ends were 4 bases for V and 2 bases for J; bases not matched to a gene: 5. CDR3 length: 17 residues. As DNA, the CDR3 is TGTGCCAGCAGTTCCCCGGGACTAGCGGGTAACACCGGGGAGCTGTTTTTT. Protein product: CASSSPGLAGNTGELFF.

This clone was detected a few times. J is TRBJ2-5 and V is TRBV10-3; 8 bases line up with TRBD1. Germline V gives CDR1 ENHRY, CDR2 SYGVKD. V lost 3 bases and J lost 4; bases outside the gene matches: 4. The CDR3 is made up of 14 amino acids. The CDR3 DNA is TGTGCCATCAGTGACCCCGGACAGGGAGAGACCCAGTACTTC. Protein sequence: CAISDPGQGETQYF.

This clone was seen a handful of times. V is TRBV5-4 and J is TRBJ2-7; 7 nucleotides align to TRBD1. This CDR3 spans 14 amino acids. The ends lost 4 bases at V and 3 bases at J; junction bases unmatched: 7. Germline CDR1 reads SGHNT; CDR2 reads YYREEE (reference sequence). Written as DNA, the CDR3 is TGTGCCAGCAGCGACGGACAGGAGATCTACGAGCAGTACTTC. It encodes CASSDGQEIYEQYF.

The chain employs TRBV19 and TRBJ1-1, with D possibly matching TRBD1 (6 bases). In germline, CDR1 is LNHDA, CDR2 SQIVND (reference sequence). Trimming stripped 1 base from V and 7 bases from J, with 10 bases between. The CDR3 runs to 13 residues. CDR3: CASSIGGRSEAFF. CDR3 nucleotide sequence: TGTGCCAGTAGTATAGGGGGGCGAAGTGAAGCTTTCTTT.

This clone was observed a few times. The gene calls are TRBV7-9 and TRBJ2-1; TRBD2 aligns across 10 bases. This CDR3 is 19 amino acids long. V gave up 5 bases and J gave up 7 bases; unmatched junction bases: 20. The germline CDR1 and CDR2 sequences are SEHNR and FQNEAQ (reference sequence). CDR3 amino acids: CASSDPGGEASGRDNEQFF. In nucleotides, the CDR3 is TGTGCCAGCAGCGACCCTGGCGGGGAGGCTAGCGGGAGAGATAATGAGCAGTTCTTC.

CDR3 nucleotides: TGTGCCACCCCGAACCAGCGGTTCCTCCTCTCCTACGAGCAGTACTTC. This gives the protein CATPNQRFLLSYEQYF. The chain recombines TRBV11-2 with TRBJ2-5, with D possibly matching TRBD2 (5 bases). The end of the DNA aligns better with TRBJ2-7, so the J call may be wrong. Looked up from germline, CDR1 is SGHAT and CDR2 is FQNNGV. This CDR3 comprises 16 residues.

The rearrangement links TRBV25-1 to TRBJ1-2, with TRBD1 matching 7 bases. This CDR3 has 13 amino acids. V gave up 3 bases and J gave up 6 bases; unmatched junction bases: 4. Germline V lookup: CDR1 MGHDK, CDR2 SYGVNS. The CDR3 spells CASSDSTGDGYTF. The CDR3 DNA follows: TGTGCCAGCAGTGATTCCACAGGGGATGGCTACACCTTC.

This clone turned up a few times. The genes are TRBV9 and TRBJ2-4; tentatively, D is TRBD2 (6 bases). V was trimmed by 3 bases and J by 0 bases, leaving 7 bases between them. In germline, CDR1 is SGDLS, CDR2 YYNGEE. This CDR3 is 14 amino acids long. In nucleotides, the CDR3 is TGTGCCAGCAGCGGGGAGGTAGCCAAAAACATTCAGTACTTC. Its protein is CASSGEVAKNIQYF.

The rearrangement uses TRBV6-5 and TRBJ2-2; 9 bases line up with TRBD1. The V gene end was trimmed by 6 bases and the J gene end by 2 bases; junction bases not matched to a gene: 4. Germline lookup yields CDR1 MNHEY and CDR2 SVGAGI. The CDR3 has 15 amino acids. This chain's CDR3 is CASRADRGNTGELFF. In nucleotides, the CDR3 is TGTGCCAGCAGGGCGGACAGGGGTAACACCGGGGAGCTGTTTTTT.

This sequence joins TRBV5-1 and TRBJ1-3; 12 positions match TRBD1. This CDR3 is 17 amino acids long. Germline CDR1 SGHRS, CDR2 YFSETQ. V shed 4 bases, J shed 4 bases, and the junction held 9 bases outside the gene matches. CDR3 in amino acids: CASSPGQGASEGNTIYF. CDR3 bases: TGCGCCAGCAGCCCGGGACAGGGGGCAAGTGAAGGAAACACCATATATTTT.

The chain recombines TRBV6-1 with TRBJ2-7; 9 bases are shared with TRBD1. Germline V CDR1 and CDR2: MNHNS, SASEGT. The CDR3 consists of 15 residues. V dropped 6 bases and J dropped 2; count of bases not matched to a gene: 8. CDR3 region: CASREGGTGTYEQYF. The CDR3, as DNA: TGTGCCAGCAGGGAGGGGGGGACAGGGACCTACGAGCAGTACTTC.

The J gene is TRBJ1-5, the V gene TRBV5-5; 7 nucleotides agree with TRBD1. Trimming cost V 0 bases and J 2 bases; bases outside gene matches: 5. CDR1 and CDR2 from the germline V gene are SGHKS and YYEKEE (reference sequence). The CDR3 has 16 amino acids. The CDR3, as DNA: TGTGCCAGCAGCTTGGGGACAACAGGGGGCAATCAGCCCCAGCATTTT. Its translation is CASSLGTTGGNQPQHF.

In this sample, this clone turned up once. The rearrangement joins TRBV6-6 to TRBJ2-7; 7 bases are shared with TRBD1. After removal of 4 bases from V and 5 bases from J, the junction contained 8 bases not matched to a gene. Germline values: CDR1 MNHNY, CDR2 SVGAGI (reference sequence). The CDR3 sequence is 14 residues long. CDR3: CASSSTDRAHEQYF. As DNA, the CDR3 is TGTGCCAGCAGTTCAACTGACAGGGCCCACGAGCAGTACTTC.

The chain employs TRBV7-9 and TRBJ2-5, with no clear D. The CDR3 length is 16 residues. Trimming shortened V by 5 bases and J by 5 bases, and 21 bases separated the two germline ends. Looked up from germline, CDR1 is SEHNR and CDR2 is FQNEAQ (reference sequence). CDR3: CASSPMLVVVVETQYF. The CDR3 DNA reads TGTGCCAGCAGCCCAATGCTAGTAGTTGTGGTGGAGACCCAGTACTTC.

CDR3 DNA: TGTGCCAGCAGTTGGATCGGACAGGGGGCGCAAGGCTACACCTTC. Its translation is CASSWIGQGAQGYTF. The gene calls are TRBV28 and TRBJ1-2, with TRBD1 matching over 11 bases. Germline V CDR1 and CDR2: MDHEN, SYDVKM. The CDR3 totals 15 residues. J lost 8 bases, V lost 4 bases, and 9 bases had no gene match.